What follows describes a single T cell receptor (beta chain). The V and J ends lost 5 bases and 0 bases respectively, with 14 bases between them. The CDR3 extends over 15 amino acids. The V gene's germline CDR1 is SEHNR and CDR2 FQNEAQ (reference sequence). TCRdb's copy holds only in-frame clones and misses some; the assay was immunoSEQ multiplex PCR. This sample has some 80,000 clones, with 88% found just once. This record comes from a study of blood T cell repertoires in COVID-19. Study background: T cells, B-cell-depleted T cells, or PBMCs provided the cDNA or gDNA that served as material.

The receptor was isolated from a human donor in a cohort sampled during active COVID-19. The sequenced sample was peripheral blood. The rearrangement joins TRBV7-9 to TRBJ2-7; the D is unclear. The DNA for the CDR3 is TGTGCCAGCAGCCCCCCTTCGGTAAACTCCTACGAGCAGTACTTC. This codes for CASSPPSVNSYEQYF.